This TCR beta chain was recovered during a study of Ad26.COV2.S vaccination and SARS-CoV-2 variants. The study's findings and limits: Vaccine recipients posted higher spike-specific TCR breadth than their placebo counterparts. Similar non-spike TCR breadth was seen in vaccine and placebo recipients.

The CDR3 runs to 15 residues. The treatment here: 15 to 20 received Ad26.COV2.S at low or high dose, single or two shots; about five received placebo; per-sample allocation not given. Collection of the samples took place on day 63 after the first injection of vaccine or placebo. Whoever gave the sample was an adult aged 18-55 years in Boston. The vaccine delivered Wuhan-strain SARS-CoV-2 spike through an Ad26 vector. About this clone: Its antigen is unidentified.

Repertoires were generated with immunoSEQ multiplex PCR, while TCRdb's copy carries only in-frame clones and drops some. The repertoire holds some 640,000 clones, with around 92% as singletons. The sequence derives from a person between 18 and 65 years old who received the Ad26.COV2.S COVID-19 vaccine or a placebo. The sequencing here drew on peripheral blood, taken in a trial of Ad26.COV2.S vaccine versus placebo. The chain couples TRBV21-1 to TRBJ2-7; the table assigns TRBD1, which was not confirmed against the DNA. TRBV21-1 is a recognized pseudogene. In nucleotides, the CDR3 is TGTGCCAGCAGCAAAGCCCCCCGGACAGGGCGCGAGCAGTACTTC. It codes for CASSKAPRTGREQYF.